This is a list of T cell receptor beta chains from one sample in a study of cytomegalovirus exposure and HLA in healthy donors. TCRdb keeps only in-frame clones here, not all; method: immunoSEQ multiplex PCR. The data show 90,000 to 110,000 clones, about 16% seen once. The sample was PBMCs. These receptor sequences come from a female donor in good health and CMV-seronegative. CDR3s include the opening cysteine and the closing phenylalanine or tryptophan. A D gene is named only where the DNA matches it firmly. Where a row states a size, it is once, few, many or the class of an expanded clone; other rows omit it.

TRBV19	TRBJ1-4	-	-	CASQTRTNEKLFF	TGTGCCAGTCAGACACGGACTAATGAAAAACTGTTTTTT
TRBV2	TRBJ2-5	-	TRBD2	CASSGLADQETQYF	TGTGCCAGCAGTGGCCTAGCGGACCAAGAGACCCAGTACTTC
TRBV7-2	TRBJ1-5	few	-	CASRIGQNQPQHF	TGTGCCAGCAGAATCGGACAGAATCAGCCCCAGCATTTT
TRBV5-1	TRBJ2-1	-	-	CASSLAWTGVGPDEQFF	TGCGCCAGCAGCTTGGCCTGGACGGGAGTGGGTCCTGATGAGCAGTTCTTC
TRBV2	TRBJ1-5	few	-	CASSEALQQSGQPQHF	TGTGCCAGCAGTGAAGCGCTTCAGCAGTCAGGACAGCCCCAGCATTTT
TRBV30	TRBJ2-3	-	-	CAWAKRGTDTQYF	TGTGCCTGGGCGAAGCGGGGCACAGATACGCAGTATTTT
TRBV19	TRBJ2-7	-	TRBD1	CASSVRTGPYEQYF	TGTGCCAGTAGTGTGAGGACAGGCCCCTACGAGCAGTACTTC
TRBV7-2	TRBJ1-1	few	-	CASSLARGPEAFF	TGTGCCAGCAGCTTAGCCAGGGGCCCTGAAGCTTTCTTT
TRBV7-9	TRBJ2-7	-	-	CASSPPQFSSSYEQYF	TGTGCCAGCAGCCCCCCCCAATTCTCCAGCTCCTACGAGCAGTACTTC
TRBV10-3	TRBJ2-5	-	TRBD2	CAISELASGRSGPVTQYF	TGTGCCATCAGTGAGTTGGCTAGCGGGAGGTCCGGCCCGGTGACCCAGTACTTC
TRBV29-1	TRBJ2-5	-	TRBD2	CSVTGLAQETQYF	TGCAGCGTGACGGGACTAGCCCAGGAGACCCAGTACTTC
TRBV4-3	TRBJ2-7	-	-	CASSQDRQGGASYEQYF	TGCGCCAGCAGCCAAGATCGGCAGGGTGGAGCATCCTACGAGCAGTACTTC
TRBV19	TRBJ2-2	-	TRBD2	CASRSSGGNTGELFF	TGTGCCAGTAGAAGTAGCGGGGGTAACACCGGGGAGCTGTTTTTT
TRBV7-8	TRBJ1-2	few	TRBD1	CASRLAGQGNGYTF	TGTGCCAGCAGGCTCGCGGGACAGGGTAATGGCTACACCTTC
TRBV2	TRBJ1-4	few	-	CASRVQEKLFF	TGTGCCAGCAGGGTCCAGGAAAAACTGTTTTTT
TRBV5-1	TRBJ2-7	-	TRBD1	CASSLGDSSYEQYF	TGCGCCAGCAGCTTGGGGGACAGCTCCTACGAGCAGTACTTC
TRBV6-1	TRBJ1-6	few	-	CASSRGLGYNSPLHF	TGTGCCAGCAGTCGAGGGCTCGGATATAATTCACCCCTCCACTTT
TRBV29-1	TRBJ1-2	few	-	CSVEDSTLSGYTF	TGCAGCGTTGAAGATTCCACCCTTAGTGGCTACACCTTC
TRBV7-9	TRBJ1-1	-	-	CASSLPLVEAVNTEAFF	TGTGCCAGCAGCCTGCCTTTGGTGGAGGCGGTGAACACTGAAGCTTTCTTT
TRBV5-8	TRBJ2-7	-	TRBD2	CASSLSPSGGTYEQYF	TGTGCCAGCAGCTTGTCCCCTAGCGGGGGGACTTACGAGCAGTACTTC
TRBV6-5	TRBJ2-7	few	TRBD2	CASSSGLAGIEQYF	TGTGCCAGCAGTTCGGGACTAGCGGGAATCGAGCAGTACTTC
TRBV5-1	TRBJ2-7	-	TRBD2	CASSPRTSGRNEQYF	TGCGCCAGCAGCCCTCGGACTAGCGGGAGGAACGAGCAGTACTTC
TRBV15	TRBJ1-4	-	-	CATDAGQGNEKLFF	TGTGCCACCGATGCGGGGCAGGGTAACGAAAAACTGTTTTTT
TRBV4-2	TRBJ2-3	few	-	CASSRTHPRAGDTQYF	TGTGCCAGCAGCCGGACCCACCCCCGAGCGGGAGATACGCAGTATTTT
TRBV7-7	TRBJ2-5	few	-	CASSLGHMGEETQYF	TGTGCTAGCAGCTTAGGACATATGGGCGAAGAGACCCAGTACTTC
TRBV30	TRBJ2-1	few	-	CAWSWEMDSVYANEQFF	TGTGCCTGGAGTTGGGAAATGGACTCAGTCTATGCCAATGAGCAGTTCTTC
TRBV7-7	TRBJ2-1	-	TRBD2	CASSLGPSGEQFF	TGTGCTAGCAGCTTAGGTCCTAGCGGGGAGCAGTTCTTC
TRBV7-9	TRBJ1-2	-	TRBD1	CASSAGTGGVNYGYTF	TGTGCCAGCAGCGCCGGGACAGGGGGAGTGAACTATGGCTACACCTTC
TRBV11-1	TRBJ2-2	few	-	CASSPRDPGELFF	TGTGCCAGCAGCCCCAGGGATCCCGGGGAGCTGTTTTTT
TRBV6-4	TRBJ2-1	-	-	CASRPQGIPTDEQFF	TGTGCCAGCAGACCACAGGGCATACCTACGGATGAGCAGTTCTTC
TRBV28	TRBJ2-6	few	TRBD1	CASRGQGESGANVLTF	TGTGCCAGCAGAGGACAGGGGGAGTCTGGGGCCAACGTCCTGACTTTC
TRBV6-6	TRBJ2-7	few	TRBD1	CASRPQGVYEQYF	TGTGCCAGCAGGCCTCAGGGGGTCTACGAGCAGTACTTC
TRBV5-1	TRBJ2-3	-	-	CASSLGQLRNPSDTQYF	TGCGCCAGCAGCTTGGGACAGCTACGGAACCCCTCAGATACGCAGTATTTT
TRBV6-6	TRBJ2-5	-	TRBD2	CASSRGLAGSKETQYF	TGTGCCAGCAGTAGGGGACTAGCGGGAAGTAAGGAGACCCAGTACTTC
TRBV27	TRBJ2-1	-	-	CASSMSGYNEQFF	TGTGCCAGCAGTATGAGCGGGTACAATGAGCAGTTCTTC
TRBV19	TRBJ1-5	-	-	CASSISPRGGNQPQHF	TGTGCCAGTAGTATTAGCCCAAGGGGGGGGAATCAGCCCCAGCATTTT
TRBV7-9	TRBJ2-3	few	TRBD1	CASSLGASGQGASDTQYF	TGTGCCAGCAGCTTAGGTGCGTCGGGACAGGGGGCTTCAGATACGCAGTATTTT
TRBV30	TRBJ1-4	few	-	CAWTRNEKLFF	TGTGCCTGGACGAGGAACGAAAAACTGTTTTTT
TRBV7-9	TRBJ1-4	-	TRBD1	CASSLVAGGMLANEKLFF	TGTGCCAGCAGCTTAGTTGCAGGGGGTATGCTCGCTAATGAAAAACTGTTTTTT
TRBV4-3	TRBJ1-4	few	TRBD1	CASSYDRGANEKLFF	TGCGCCAGCAGCTATGACAGGGGAGCTAATGAAAAACTGTTTTTT
TRBV15	TRBJ1-5	few	-	CATSRTTGINQPQHF	TGTGCCACCAGCAGAACGACTGGAATCAATCAGCCCCAGCATTTT
TRBV5-1	TRBJ1-2	few	TRBD1	CASSLETGGARYGYTF	TGCGCCAGCAGCTTGGAGACAGGGGGCGCAAGGTATGGCTACACCTTC
TRBV7-2	TRBJ2-5	-	TRBD2	CASSPSGGAGQETQYF	TGTGCCAGCTCGCCTAGCGGGGGGGCGGGGCAAGAGACCCAGTACTTC
TRBV28	TRBJ2-7	-	TRBD2	CASSSLAESYEQYF	TGTGCCAGCAGTTCCCTAGCGGAGTCCTACGAGCAGTACTTC
TRBV29-1	TRBJ2-3	-	TRBD2	CSVPTSGSARRVDTQYF	TGCAGCGTTCCCACTAGCGGGAGCGCTCGCCGTGTGGATACGCAGTATTTT
TRBV6-4	TRBJ2-1	-	TRBD2	CASSPGTSNEQFF	TGTGCCAGCAGTCCCGGGACTAGCAATGAGCAGTTCTTC
TRBV7-9	TRBJ1-2	few	TRBD1	CASSLGTGVYGYTF	TGTGCCAGCAGCTTGGGGACAGGGGTCTATGGCTACACCTTC
TRBV9	TRBJ2-5	-	-	CASSPWDQGGETQYF	TGTGCCAGCAGCCCCTGGGACCAGGGGGGAGAGACCCAGTACTTC
TRBV4-3	TRBJ2-3	-	-	CASSQDADRSPDTQYF	TGCGCCAGCAGCCAAGATGCCGACAGGTCCCCAGATACGCAGTATTTT
TRBV7-2	TRBJ2-5	few	-	CASSNFVRDQETQYF	TGTGCCAGCAGCAATTTTGTGCGGGACCAAGAGACCCAGTACTTC
TRBV6-5	TRBJ2-3	-	TRBD1	CASSYSTGEITDTQYF	TGTGCCAGCAGTTACTCCACAGGGGAAATCACAGATACGCAGTATTTT
TRBV30	TRBJ1-2	few	-	CAWKMKGSDGYTF	TGTGCCTGGAAGATGAAGGGTAGCGATGGCTACACCTTC
TRBV25-1	TRBJ1-1	few	-	CASETDLRGTEAFF	TGTGCCAGCGAGACGGACCTCCGGGGCACTGAAGCTTTCTTT
TRBV7-2	TRBJ2-7	few	-	CASSFAQTPYEQYF	TGTGCCAGCAGCTTCGCGCAAACTCCCTACGAGCAGTACTTC